This is a list of T cell receptor beta chains from one sample in a study of patients and donors after allogeneic stem cell transplantation. One entry per CDR3 protein results from TCRdb running MiXCR on the RT-PCR reads. The profile shows about 200,000 distinct CDR3 sequences, 41% of them singletons. Material: blood, either unsorted or a sorted T cell fraction (not recorded which). The receptors come from a human donor who was either an allogeneic HSCT recipient or a stem cell or donor lymphocyte infusion donor (not recorded which). It is not recorded whose cells these are; they may come from a transplant donor. Each CDR3 is given with its conserved first and last residue. A D gene is named only where the DNA matches it firmly. A row's size may be missing; if present it is once, few, many or a size class.

D gene,V gene,clone size,J gene,CDR3 DNA,CDR3 protein
-,TRBV6-6,-,TRBJ1-2,TGTGCCAGCCGCTCCCCCGGAAACTATGGCTACACCTTC,CASRSPGNYGYTF
-,TRBV21-1,few,TRBJ2-3,TGTGCCGGGTGTGTACTAGCGGGAGTAGATACGCAGTATTTT,CAGCVLAGVDTQYF
-,TRBV7-2,-,TRBJ1-1,TGTGCCAGCAGGGAGAACAGGGCCAACACTGAAGCTTTCTTT,CASRENRANTEAFF
TRBD2,TRBV20-1,-,TRBJ2-2,TGCAGTGCTAGACTAGCGGGAGGAGTTAGGACCGGGGAGCTGTTTTTT,CSARLAGGVRTGELFF
-,TRBV6-5,-,TRBJ1-3,TGTGCCAGCAGTTACTCGGGAGACTCTGGAAACACCATATATTTT,CASSYSGDSGNTIYF
-,TRBV12-3/TRBV12-4,few,TRBJ1-2,TGTGCCAGCAGTAGGGGAGGGGGCTATGGCTACACCTTC,CASSRGGGYGYTF
TRBD2,TRBV5-1,-,TRBJ2-1,TGCGCCAGCTCCCGGGGACTAGCGCCCGCTATTTCCTACAATGAGCAGTTCTTC,CASSRGLAPAISYNEQFF
-,TRBV14,-,TRBJ1-6,TGTGCCAGCACCAGCTCCTATAATTCACCCCTCCACTTT,CASTSSYNSPLHF
-,TRBV29-1,-,TRBJ2-3,TGCAGCGTTGAGGTTGATGGAGGGGCAGATACGCAGTATTTT,CSVEVDGGADTQYF
TRBD1,TRBV5-6,-,TRBJ1-2,TGTGCCAGCAGCTACCGGGACAGCTATGGCTACACCTTC,CASSYRDSYGYTF
TRBD2,TRBV5-1,few,TRBJ2-3,TGCGCCAGCAGAGGTCTAGCGGGAGCGGATACGCAGTATTTT,CASRGLAGADTQYF
TRBD1,TRBV9,-,TRBJ2-1,TGTGCCAGCAGCGACCGGGACAGGATATACAATGAGCAGTTCTTC,CASSDRDRIYNEQFF
-,TRBV7-7,few,TRBJ1-4,TGTGCTAGCAGCTCTACAGACAGCCCAAATGAAAAACTGTTTTTT,CASSSTDSPNEKLFF
TRBD2,TRBV7-6,-,TRBJ2-1,TGTGCCAGCAGCTTTTGGGGACTAGCGGGAGACAAGGAGCAGTTCTTC,CASSFWGLAGDKEQFF
-,TRBV29-1,few,TRBJ2-2,TGCAGCGTTGAAAGAGAAGCCACCGGGGAGCTGTTTTTT,CSVEREATGELFF
TRBD2,TRBV4-3,few,TRBJ2-2,TGCGCCAGCAGCCAAGATACGGTAGCGGGAGGTTACACCGGGGAGCTTTTTTTT,CASSQDTVAGGYTGELFF
-,TRBV6-5,-,TRBJ1-2,TGTGCCAGCACCTTGAAACAGGGATACTATGGCTACACCTTC,CASTLKQGYYGYTF
-,TRBV18,-,TRBJ1-1,TGTGCCAGCTCACCACCGTGGCAGGCCAACACTGAAGCTTTCTTT,CASSPPWQANTEAFF
TRBD1,TRBV5-1,-,TRBJ1-1,TGCGCCAGCAGCTTGGGACAGGGAGCTTTCTTT,CASSLGQGAFF
TRBD1,TRBV27,few,TRBJ1-1,TGTGCCAGCAGTTTCGGGACAGGGGGCACTGAAGCTTTCTTT,CASSFGTGGTEAFF
-,TRBV12-3/TRBV12-4,few,TRBJ1-5,TGTGCCAGCAGGGAAGGGGGGATCAATCAGCCCCAGCATTTT,CASREGGINQPQHF
-,TRBV4-3,-,TRBJ2-1,TGCGCCAGCAGCCCTCGGGGTAACTCTGAGCAGTTCTTC,CASSPRGNSEQFF